The clone carrying this T cell receptor beta chain was recorded only once. These data are taken from a study of blood T cell repertoires in COVID-19. Germline-derived CDR1 and CDR2 are SGHNT and YYREEE (reference sequence). The CDR3 is made up of 15 amino acids. V was pared by 1 base and J by 0 bases, with 10 bases between. The table came from immunoSEQ multiplex PCR; TCRdb's copy has only in-frame clones and leaves some out. The repertoire has some 270,000 clones, 86% of them found once; the top ten carry approximately 6%. The rearrangement links TRBV5-4 to TRBJ1-1, with D unresolved. Sequencing was performed on peripheral blood. The source is an elderly woman with COVID-19, enrolled during active disease. CDR3 amino acids: CASSLLSGMNTEAFF. The CDR3 DNA sequence: TGTGCCAGCAGCTTGCTATCCGGTATGAACACTGAAGCTTTCTTT. Supplemented by reference TRBV5-4 and TRBJ1-1, the full variable domain reads ETGVTQSPTHLIKTRGQQVTLRCSSQSGHNTVSWYQQALGQGPQFIFQYYREEENGRGNFPPRFSGLQFPNYSSELNVNALELDDSALYLCASSLLSGMNTEAFFGQGTRLTVV.